Shown below are 5 T cell receptor beta chains from a single sample sequenced in a study of blood T cells in healthy people across ages. Together with a sample-barcoded 5' primer, a J-beta primer mix was included in a second PCR lasting about 7 to 11 cycles. Each CDR3 protein gets one entry after TCRdb re-called the 5' RACE reads with MiXCR. This sample has more than 800,000 distinct CDR3 sequences, with around 30% found just once. Input material: blood. These receptors were obtained from a woman of 80 years or more in good health.

The chain links TRBV28 to TRBJ1-6; 9 bases map to TRBD1. The V and J ends lost 6 bases and 7 bases, in that order; junction bases with no gene match: 7. The germline V gene encodes CDR1 MDHEN and CDR2 SYDVKM. CDR3 size: 15 residues. This CDR3 is CASSKTGGRNSPLHF. In DNA form, the CDR3 reads TGTGCCAGCAGCAAAACAGGGGGCAGGAATTCACCCCTCCACTTT. The full variable domain, rest sourced from reference TRBV28 and TRBJ1-6, is DVKVTQSSRYLVKRTGEKVFLECVQDMDHENMFWYRQDPGLGLRLIYFSYDVKMKEKGDIPEGYSVSREKKERFSLILESASTNQTSMYLCASSKTGGRNSPLHFGNGTRLTVT.

Ten or more counts support this clonotype. The rearrangement links TRBV6-5 to TRBJ2-7; D may be TRBD1 (6 bases). V was pared by 8 bases and J by 0 bases, with 8 bases between. The germline V gene has CDR1 MNHEY and CDR2 SVGAGI. The CDR3 loop spans 12 amino acids. DNA for the CDR3: TGTGCCAGCCAGGGGTCCTCCTACGAGCAGTACTTC. Amino acid sequence: CASQGSSYEQYF.

This clonotype has a count of ten or more. The chain is built from TRBV7-6 and TRBJ2-7; 7 bases are shared with TRBD2. This CDR3 is built from 16 residues. The trim removed 0 bases at V and 6 bases at J, leaving 11 bases unmatched. Germline CDR1 is SGHVS and CDR2 is FNYEAQ. For the CDR3, the DNA is TGTGCCAGCAGCTTAGCGGCGGGGGAAATCGGGAGCGAGCAGTACTTC. Its protein is CASSLAAGEIGSEQYF.

This chain connects TRBV11-2 to TRBJ1-4; no clear D. The V gene lost 1 base and the J gene lost 0 bases, with 15 bases spanning the gap. The CDR3 consists of 18 residues. Germline V lookup: CDR1 SGHAT, CDR2 FQNNGV. This chain's CDR3 is CASSLGRLGFTTNEKLFF. The CDR3 bases are TGTGCCAGCAGCTTAGGACGGCTTGGGTTTACAACTAATGAAAAACTGTTTTTT.

This clonotype was counted between two and nine times. With a much larger clone just one base away, this may be a read error. The chain is built from TRBV12-3 or TRBV12-4 and TRBJ2-6; possibly TRBD1 for D (5 bases). The CDR3 is 18 amino acids. DNA for the CDR3: TGTGCCAGCAGTCCCAGACTCCTCTCAGGCTCTGGGGCCAACGTCCCGACTTTC. Its translation: CASSPRLLSGSGANVPTF.